This T cell receptor (beta chain) was retrieved from a study of PD-L1 blockade in urothelial cancer. Overall study context: After treatment start, blood was analyzed at 3 weeks (second dose) and at 6 weeks. Typically, measured as a median, blood samples had approximately 130,000 T cells.

Assay: immunoSEQ multiplex PCR; the TCRdb copy retains only in-frame clones and omits some. This table holds tens of thousands of clones, almost 85% found once. Overall study findings and caveats: At the 3-week point, tumor-associated blood clones expanded more in durable-benefit patients.

CDR1 MRHNA and CDR2 SNTAGT come from the germline V gene. CDR3 length equals 14 residues. Trimming removed 3 bases from V and 6 bases from J; junction bases left unmatched: 2. A note on this clone: As yet, its antigen is unknown.

The sequence came from a man in his sixties or seventies with urothelial cancer. The sample was PBMCs, taken around atezolizumab (anti-PD-L1) treatment. The chain is built from TRBV6-4 and TRBJ2-1; 10 nucleotides align to TRBD2. The CDR3 is CASSEGLAFNEQFF. CDR3 nucleotides: TGTGCCAGCAGTGAGGGACTAGCGTTCAATGAGCAGTTCTTC.